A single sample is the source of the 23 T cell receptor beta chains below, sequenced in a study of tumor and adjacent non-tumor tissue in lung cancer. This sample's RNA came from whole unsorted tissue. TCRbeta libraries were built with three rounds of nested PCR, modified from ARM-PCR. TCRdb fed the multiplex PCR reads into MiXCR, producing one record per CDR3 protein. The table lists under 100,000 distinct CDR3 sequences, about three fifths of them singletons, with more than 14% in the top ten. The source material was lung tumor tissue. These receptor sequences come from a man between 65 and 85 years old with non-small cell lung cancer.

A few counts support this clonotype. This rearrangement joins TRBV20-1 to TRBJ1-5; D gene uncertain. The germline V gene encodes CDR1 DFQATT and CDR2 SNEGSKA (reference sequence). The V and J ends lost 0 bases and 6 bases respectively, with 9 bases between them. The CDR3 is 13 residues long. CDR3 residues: CSAREVGGQPQHF. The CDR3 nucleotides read TGCAGTGCTAGAGAGGTGGGTGGTCAGCCCCAGCATTTT.

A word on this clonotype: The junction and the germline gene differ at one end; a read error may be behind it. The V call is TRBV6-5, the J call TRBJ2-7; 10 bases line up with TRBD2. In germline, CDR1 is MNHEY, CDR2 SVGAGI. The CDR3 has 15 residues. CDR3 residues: CGSSYLASGSYERYF. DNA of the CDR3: TGTGGCAGCAGTTACCTGGCTAGCGGGAGCTACGAGCGGTACTTC.

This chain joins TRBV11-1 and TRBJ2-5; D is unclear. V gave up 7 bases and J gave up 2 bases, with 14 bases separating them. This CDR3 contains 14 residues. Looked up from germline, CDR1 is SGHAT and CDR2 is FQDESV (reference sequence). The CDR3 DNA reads TGTGCCAGCACCATAGCCACCAGGCAAGAGACCCAGTACTTC. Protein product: CASTIATRQETQYF.

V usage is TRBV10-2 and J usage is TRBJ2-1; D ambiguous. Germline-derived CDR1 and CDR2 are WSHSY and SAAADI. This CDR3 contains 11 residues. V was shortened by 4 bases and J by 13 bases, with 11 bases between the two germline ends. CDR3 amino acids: CASSGLNGQFF. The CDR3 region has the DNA TGCGCCAGCAGTGGACTCAATGGCCAGTTCTTC.

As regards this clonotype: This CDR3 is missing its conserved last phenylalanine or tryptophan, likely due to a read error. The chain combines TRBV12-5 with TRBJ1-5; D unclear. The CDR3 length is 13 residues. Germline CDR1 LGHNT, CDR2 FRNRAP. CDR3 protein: CDSGSDVNQPQHL. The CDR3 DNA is TGTGATAGTGGTTCCGATGTAAATCAGCCTCAGCATTTA.

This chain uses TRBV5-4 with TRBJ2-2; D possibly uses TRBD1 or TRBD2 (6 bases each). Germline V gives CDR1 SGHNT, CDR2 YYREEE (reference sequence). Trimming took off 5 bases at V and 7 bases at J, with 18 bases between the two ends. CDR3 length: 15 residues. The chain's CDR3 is CASSWWGASIGELFF. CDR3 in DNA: TGTGCCAGCAGTTGGTGGGGGGCATCCATCGGGGAGCTGTTTTTT.

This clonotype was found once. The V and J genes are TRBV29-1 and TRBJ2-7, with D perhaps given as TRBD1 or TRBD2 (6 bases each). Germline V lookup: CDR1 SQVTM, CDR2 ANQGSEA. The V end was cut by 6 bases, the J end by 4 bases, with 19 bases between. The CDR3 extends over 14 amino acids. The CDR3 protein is CSVPKGGRPYEQYF. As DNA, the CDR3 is TGCAGCGTCCCAAAAGGGGGGCGACCGTACGAGCAGTACTTC.

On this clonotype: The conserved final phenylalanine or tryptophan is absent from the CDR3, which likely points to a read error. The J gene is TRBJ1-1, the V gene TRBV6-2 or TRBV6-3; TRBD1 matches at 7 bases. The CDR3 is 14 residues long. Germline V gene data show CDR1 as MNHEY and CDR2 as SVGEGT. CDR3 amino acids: CVSRRTGDNTEAFS. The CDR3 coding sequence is TGTGTCAGCAGACGGACAGGAGATAACACTGAAGCTTTCTCT.

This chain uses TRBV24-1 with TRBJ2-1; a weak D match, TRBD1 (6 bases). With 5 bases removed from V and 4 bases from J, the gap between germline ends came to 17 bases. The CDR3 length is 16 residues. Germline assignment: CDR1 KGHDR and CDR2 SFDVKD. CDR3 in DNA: TGTGCCACCAGTGGTTTCCAGGGGTTCGGGTACAATGAGCAGTTCTTC. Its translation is CATSGFQGFGYNEQFF.

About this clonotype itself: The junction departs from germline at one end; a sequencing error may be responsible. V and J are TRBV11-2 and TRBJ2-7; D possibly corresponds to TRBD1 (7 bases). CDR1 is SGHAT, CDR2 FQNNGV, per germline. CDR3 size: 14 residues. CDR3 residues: CTSMEGDRNYEQYF. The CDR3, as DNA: TGTACCAGCATGGAGGGGGACAGAAACTACGAGCAGTATTTC.

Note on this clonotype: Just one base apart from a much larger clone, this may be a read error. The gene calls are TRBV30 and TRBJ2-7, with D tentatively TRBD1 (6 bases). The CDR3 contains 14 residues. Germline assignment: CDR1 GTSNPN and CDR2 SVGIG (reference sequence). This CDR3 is CAWSSPTGLYEEYF. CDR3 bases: TGTGCCTGGAGTTCCCCCACAGGGCTCTACGAGGAGTACTTC.

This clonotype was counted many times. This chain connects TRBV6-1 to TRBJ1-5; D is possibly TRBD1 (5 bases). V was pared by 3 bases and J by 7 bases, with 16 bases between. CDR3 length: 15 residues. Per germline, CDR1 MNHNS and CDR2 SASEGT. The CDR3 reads CASSDYGAMGQPQHF. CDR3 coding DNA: TGTGCCAGCAGTGATTACGGGGCGATGGGGCAGCCCCAGCATTTT.

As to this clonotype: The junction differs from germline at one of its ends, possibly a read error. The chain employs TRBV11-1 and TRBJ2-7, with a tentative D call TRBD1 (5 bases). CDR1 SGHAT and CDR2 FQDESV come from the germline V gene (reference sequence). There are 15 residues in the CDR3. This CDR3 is CASSFSTDHSCEQYF. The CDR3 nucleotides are TGTGCCAGCAGCTTTTCGACAGACCACTCCTGCGAGCAGTACTTC.

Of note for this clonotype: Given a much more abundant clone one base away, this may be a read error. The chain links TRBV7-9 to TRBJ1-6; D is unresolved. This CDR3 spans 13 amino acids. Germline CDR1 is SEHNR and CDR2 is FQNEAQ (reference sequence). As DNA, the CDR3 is TGTGCCAGCAACTTAGCGGTAGATTCACCCCTCCACTTT. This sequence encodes CASNLAVDSPLHF. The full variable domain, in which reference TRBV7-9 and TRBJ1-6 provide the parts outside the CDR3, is DTGVSQNPRHKITKRGQNVTFRCDPISEHNRLYWYRQTLGQGPEFLTYFQNEAQLEKSRLLSDRFSAERPKGSFSTLEIQRTEQGDSAMYLCASNLAVDSPLHFGNGTRLTVT.

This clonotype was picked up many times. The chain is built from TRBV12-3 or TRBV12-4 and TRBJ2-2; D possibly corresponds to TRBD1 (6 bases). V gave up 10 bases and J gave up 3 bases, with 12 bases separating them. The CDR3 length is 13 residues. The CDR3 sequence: CATRGQYTGELFF. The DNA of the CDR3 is TGTGCCACACGTGGACAGTACACCGGGGAGCTGTTTTTT.

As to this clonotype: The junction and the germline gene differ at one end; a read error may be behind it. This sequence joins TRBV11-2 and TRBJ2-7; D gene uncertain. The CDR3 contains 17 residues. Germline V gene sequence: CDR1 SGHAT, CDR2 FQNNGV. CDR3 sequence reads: CASSLDLTRRGSYEQYF. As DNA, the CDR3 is TGTGCGAGCAGCTTAGACTTGACTCGTCGAGGCTCCTACGAGCAGTACTTC.

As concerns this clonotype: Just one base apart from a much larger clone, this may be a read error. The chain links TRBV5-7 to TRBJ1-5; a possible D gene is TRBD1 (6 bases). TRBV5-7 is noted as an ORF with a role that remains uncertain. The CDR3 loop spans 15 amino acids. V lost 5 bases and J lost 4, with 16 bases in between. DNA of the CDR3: TGTGCCAGCAGTCCGGCCAGAGGGGGGAATCAGCCCCAGCATTTT. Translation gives CASSPARGGNQPQHF.

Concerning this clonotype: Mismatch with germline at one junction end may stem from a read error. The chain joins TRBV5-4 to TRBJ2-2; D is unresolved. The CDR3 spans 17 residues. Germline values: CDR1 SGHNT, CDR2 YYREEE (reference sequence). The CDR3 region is CVSSSLPGRTLTGELFF. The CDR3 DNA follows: TGTGTCAGCAGCTCCCTACCCGGCAGGACCCTCACCGGGGAGCTGTTTTTT.

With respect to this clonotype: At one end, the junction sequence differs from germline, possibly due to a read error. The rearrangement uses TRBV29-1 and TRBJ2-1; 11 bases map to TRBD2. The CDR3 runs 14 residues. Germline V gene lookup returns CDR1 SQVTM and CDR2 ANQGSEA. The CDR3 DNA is TGCAGTGTTGCGGGACTAGCGGCAGCGAATGAGCAGTTCTTC. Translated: CSVAGLAAANEQFF.

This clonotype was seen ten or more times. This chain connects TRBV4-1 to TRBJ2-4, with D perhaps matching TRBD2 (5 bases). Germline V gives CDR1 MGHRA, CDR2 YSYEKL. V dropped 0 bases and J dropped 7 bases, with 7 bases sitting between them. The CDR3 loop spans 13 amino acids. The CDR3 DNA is TGCGCCAGCAGCCAAGACCCGGGGAACATTCAGTACTTC. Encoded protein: CASSQDPGNIQYF.

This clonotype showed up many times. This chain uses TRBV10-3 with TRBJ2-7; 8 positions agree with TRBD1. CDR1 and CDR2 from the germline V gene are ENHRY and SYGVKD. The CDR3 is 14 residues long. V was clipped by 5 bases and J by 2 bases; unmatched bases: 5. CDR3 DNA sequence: TGTGCCATCAGTTACGACAGGGGCCCCTACGAGCAGTACTTC. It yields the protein CAISYDRGPYEQYF.

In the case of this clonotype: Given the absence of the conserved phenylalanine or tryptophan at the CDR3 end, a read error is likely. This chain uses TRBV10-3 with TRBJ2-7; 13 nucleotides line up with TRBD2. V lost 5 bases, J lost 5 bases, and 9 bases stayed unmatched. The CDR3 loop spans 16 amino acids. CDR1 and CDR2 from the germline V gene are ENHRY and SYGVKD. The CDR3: CAISWTSGGPTHEQYL. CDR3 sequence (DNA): TGTGCCATCAGTTGGACTAGCGGGGGCCCCACCCACGAGCAGTACTTA.

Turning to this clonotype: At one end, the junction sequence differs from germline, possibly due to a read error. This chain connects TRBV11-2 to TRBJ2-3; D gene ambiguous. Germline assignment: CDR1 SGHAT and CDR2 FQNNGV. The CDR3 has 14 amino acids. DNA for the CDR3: TGTGCCAGCATCTTAGGCTCAGTAGGAGATACGCCGTATTTT. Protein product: CASILGSVGDTPYF.